The 9 T cell receptor beta chains in this list originate from one sample, sequenced in a study of early T cells in non-severe SARS-CoV-2 infection. TCRdb reanalysed the 5' RACE reads using MiXCR and keeps one entry per CDR3 protein. The repertoire consists of fewer than 80,000 distinct CDR3 sequences, with roughly 10% occurring once and the leading ten covering under 6.5%. The source material was whole blood. The receptors here all came from an adult who was a healthcare worker with PCR-confirmed SARS-CoV-2 infection or an uninfected control (not recorded which).

The chain carries TRBV20-1 and TRBJ2-1; TRBD2 agrees at 15 bases. Trimming took 3 bases from V and 12 from J; bases not matched to a gene: 6. The germline V gene has CDR1 DFQATT and CDR2 SNEGSKA (reference sequence). This CDR3 has 14 residues. Written as DNA, the CDR3 is TGCAGTGCTAGGAGGACTAGCGGGAGGGTAAGGCAGTTCTTC. Its translation is CSARRTSGRVRQFF.

This clonotype was recorded many times. This chain joins TRBV7-9 and TRBJ2-1; 14 positions agree with TRBD2. CDR3 length: 18 residues. The V gene's germline CDR1 is SEHNR and CDR2 FQNEAQ (reference sequence). The V gene end was trimmed by 5 bases and the J gene end by 5 bases; junction bases not matched to a gene: 11. CDR3 DNA sequence: TGTGCCAGCAGCGTGGGACTAGCGGGGGAGCTTTGGAACAATGAGCAGTTCTTC. Translated: CASSVGLAGELWNNEQFF.

This clonotype was recorded at least ten times. The chain has TRBV6-1 and TRBJ2-7, with D possibly being TRBD2 (6 bases). The CDR3 covers 14 residues. With 8 bases removed from V and 0 bases from J, the gap between germline ends came to 14 bases. Germline V CDR1 and CDR2: MNHNS, SASEGT. CDR3 nucleotide sequence: TGTGCCAGCTTCAAAGGGGACTCCTCCTACGAGCAGTACTTC. Translated, it gives CASFKGDSSYEQYF.

In its sample, this clonotype was seen a few times. The chain links TRBV7-9 to TRBJ2-1; D is possibly TRBD1 (6 bases). Per germline, CDR1 SEHNR and CDR2 FQNEAQ (reference sequence). Trimming took off 0 bases at V and 3 bases at J, with 12 bases between the two ends. This CDR3 is 16 amino acids long. CDR3 in amino acids: CASSLAQGGGYNEQFF. CDR3 nucleotides: TGTGCCAGCAGCTTAGCACAGGGTGGGGGCTACAATGAGCAGTTCTTC.

This clonotype has ten or more counts. The CDR3 reads CATSDQPTTSGEQFF. CDR3 in DNA: TGTGCCACCAGTGATCAACCCACCACTAGCGGTGAGCAGTTCTTC. The gene calls are TRBV24-1 and TRBJ2-1; 8 bases are a match to TRBD2. CDR1 KGHDR and CDR2 SFDVKD come from the germline V gene. V was clipped by 3 bases and J by 9 bases; unmatched bases: 9. The CDR3 is made up of 15 amino acids.

This clonotype appeared a few times. The J gene is TRBJ2-5, the V gene TRBV11-2, with a possible D match to TRBD1 (5 bases). CDR1 and CDR2 from the germline V gene are SGHAT and FQNNGV. The CDR3 is 13 residues long. V lost 7 bases and J 3 bases, leaving 12 bases between the germline ends. The CDR3 is CASTRRQKETQYF. The CDR3 coding sequence is TGTGCCAGCACCCGGCGACAGAAAGAGACCCAGTACTTC.

In its sample, this clonotype was seen a few times. V gene TRBV11-2 combines with J gene TRBJ2-4, with 7 bases matching TRBD1. CDR1 is SGHAT and CDR2 is FQNNGV in the germline V gene. The CDR3 covers 18 residues. With V trimmed by 5 bases and J by 5 bases, 18 bases remained unmatched. The CDR3 spells CASSPVGDSSGVENIQYF. Here the CDR3 DNA reads TGTGCCAGCAGCCCCGTCGGGGACAGTTCCGGCGTGGAAAACATTCAGTACTTC.

This chain connects TRBV7-2 to TRBJ2-4; 7 bases match TRBD2. Looked up from germline, CDR1 is SGHTA and CDR2 is FQGNSA. This CDR3 comprises 18 residues. Germline trimming cut 3 bases from V and 5 bases from J; bases unmatched to any gene: 16. CDR3 coding DNA: TGTGCCAGCAGCTTTGCAGGGACTACCAACTCCGGGGAAAACATTCAGTACTTC. This codes for CASSFAGTTNSGENIQYF. Drawing the rest from reference TRBV7-2 and TRBJ2-4, the complete variable domain is GAGVSQSPSNKVTEKGKDVELRCDPISGHTALYWYRQSLGQGLEFLIYFQGNSAPDKSGLPSDRFSAERTGGSVSTLTIQRTQQEDSAVYLCASSFAGTTNSGENIQYFGAGTRLSVL.

This chain uses TRBV6-5 with TRBJ2-6, with D unresolved. The CDR3 covers 13 residues. The germline gives CDR1 MNHEY, CDR2 SVGAGI. V dropped 6 bases and J dropped 2 bases, with 5 bases sitting between them. The CDR3 is CASSLPGANVLTF. The CDR3 bases are TGTGCCAGCAGCCTTCCTGGGGCCAACGTCCTGACTTTC.